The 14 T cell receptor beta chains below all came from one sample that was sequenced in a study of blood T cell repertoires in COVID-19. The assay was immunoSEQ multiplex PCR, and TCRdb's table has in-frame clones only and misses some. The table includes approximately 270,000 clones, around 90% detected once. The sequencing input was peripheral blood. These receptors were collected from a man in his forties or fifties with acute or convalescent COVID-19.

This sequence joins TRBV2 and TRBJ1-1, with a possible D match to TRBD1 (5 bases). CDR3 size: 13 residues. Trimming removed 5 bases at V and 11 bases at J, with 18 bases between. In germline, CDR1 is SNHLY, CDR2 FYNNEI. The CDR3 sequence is CASSTGLQEGAFF. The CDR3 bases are TGTGCCAGCAGTACCGGGCTTCAGGAGGGGGCTTTCTTT.

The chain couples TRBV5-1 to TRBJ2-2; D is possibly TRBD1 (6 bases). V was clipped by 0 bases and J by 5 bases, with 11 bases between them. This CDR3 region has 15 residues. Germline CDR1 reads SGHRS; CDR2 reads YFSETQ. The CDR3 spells CASSLGGPRTGELFF. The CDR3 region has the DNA TGCGCCAGCAGCTTGGGGGGGCCCAGAACCGGGGAGCTGTTTTTT.

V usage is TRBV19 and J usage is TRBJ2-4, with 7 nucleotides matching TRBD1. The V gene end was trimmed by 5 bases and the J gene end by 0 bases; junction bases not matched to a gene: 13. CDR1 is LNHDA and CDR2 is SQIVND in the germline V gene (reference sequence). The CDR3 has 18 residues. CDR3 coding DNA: TGTGCCAGTAGTTCCCGACAGGGCAACCATCTAGCCAAAAACATTCAGTACTTC. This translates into CASSSRQGNHLAKNIQYF.

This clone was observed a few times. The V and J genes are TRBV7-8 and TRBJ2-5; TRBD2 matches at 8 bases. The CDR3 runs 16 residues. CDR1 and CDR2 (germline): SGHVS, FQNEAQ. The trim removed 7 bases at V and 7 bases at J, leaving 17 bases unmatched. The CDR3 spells CASTQAYISGAGTQYF. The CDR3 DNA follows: TGTGCCAGCACCCAAGCTTATATTAGCGGGGCAGGGACCCAGTACTTC.

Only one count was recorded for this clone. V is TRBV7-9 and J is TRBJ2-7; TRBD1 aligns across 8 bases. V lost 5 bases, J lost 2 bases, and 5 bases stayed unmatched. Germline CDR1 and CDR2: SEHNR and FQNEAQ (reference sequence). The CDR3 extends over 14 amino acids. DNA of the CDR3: TGTGCCAGCAGCGGACGGACAGGGACCTACGAGCAGTACTTC. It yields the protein CASSGRTGTYEQYF.

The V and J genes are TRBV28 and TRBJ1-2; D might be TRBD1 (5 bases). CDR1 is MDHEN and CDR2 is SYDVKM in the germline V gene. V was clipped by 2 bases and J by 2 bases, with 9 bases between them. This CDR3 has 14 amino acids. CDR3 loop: CASSLTGENYGYTF. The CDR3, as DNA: TGTGCCAGCAGTTTAACAGGAGAGAACTATGGCTACACCTTC.

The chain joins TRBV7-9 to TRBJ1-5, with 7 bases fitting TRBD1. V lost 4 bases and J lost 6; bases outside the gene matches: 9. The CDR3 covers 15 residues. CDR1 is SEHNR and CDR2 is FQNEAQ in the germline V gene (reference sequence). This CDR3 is CASSSQAQGGQPQHF. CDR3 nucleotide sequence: TGTGCCAGCAGCTCCCAGGCCCAGGGGGGTCAGCCCCAGCATTTT.

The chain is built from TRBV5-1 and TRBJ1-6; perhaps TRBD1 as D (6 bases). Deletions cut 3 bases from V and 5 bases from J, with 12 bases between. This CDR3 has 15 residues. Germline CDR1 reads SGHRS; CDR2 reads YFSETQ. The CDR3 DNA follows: TGCGCCAGCAGCTCCGGGACAACAAATAATTCACCCCTCCACTTT. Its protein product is CASSSGTTNNSPLHF.

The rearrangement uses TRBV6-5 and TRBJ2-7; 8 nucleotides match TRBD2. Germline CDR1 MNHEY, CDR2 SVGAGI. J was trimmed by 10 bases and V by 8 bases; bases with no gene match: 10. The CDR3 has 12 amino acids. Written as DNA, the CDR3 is TGTGCCAGCGGAACTAGCGGCTTCGTTCAGTACTTC. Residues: CASGTSGFVQYF.

The DNA of the CDR3 is TGCAGCGTGCGGGGGGCCGGTGAGCAGTTCTTC. Its translation: CSVRGAGEQFF. The chain joins TRBV29-1 to TRBJ2-1; 8 positions match TRBD2. From germline, CDR1 is SQVTM and CDR2 ANQGSEA. Trimming took 6 bases from V and 9 from J; bases not matched to a gene: 4. This CDR3 is built from 11 residues.

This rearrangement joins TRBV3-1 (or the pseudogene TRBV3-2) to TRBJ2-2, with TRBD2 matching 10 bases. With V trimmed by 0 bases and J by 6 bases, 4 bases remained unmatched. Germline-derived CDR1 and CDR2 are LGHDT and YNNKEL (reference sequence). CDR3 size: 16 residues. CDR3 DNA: TGTGCCAGCAGCCAAGAAAGGAGCGGGGGGGCCGGGGAGCTGTTTTTT. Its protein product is CASSQERSGGAGELFF.

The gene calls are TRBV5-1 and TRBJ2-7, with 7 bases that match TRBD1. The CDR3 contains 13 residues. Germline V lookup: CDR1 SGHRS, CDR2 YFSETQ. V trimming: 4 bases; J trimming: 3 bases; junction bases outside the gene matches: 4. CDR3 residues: CASSQGQDYEQYF. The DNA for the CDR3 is TGCGCCAGCAGCCAAGGACAGGACTACGAGCAGTACTTC.

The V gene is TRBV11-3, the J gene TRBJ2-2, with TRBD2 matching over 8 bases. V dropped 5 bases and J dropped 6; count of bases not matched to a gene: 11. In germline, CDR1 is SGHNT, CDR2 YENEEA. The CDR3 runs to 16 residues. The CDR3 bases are TGTGCCAGCAGCCCGGGGGGGACCACAGGGCCCGGGGAGCTGTTTTTT. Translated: CASSPGGTTGPGELFF.

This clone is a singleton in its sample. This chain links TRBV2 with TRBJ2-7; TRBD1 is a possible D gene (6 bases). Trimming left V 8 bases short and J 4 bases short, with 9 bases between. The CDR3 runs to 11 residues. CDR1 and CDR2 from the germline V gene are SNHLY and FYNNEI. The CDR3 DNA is TGTGCCAGCGGACAGCAATACGAGCAGTACTTC. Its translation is CASGQQYEQYF.